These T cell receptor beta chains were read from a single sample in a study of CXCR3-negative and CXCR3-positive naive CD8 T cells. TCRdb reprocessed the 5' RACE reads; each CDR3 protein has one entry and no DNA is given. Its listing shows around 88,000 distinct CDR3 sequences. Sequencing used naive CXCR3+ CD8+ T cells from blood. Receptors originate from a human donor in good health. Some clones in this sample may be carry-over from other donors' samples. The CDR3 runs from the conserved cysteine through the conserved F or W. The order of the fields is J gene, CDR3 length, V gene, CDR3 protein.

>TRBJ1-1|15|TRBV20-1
CSAREEAKLGTEAFF
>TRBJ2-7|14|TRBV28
CASSLLAGVDEQYF
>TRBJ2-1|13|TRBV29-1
CSVGTGFNNEQFF
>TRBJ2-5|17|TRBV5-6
CASSRTSGRGEGETQYF
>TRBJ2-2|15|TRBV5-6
CASSAGTSEPGELFF
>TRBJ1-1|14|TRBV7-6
CASSLTQGAVEAFF
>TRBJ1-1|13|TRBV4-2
CASSQGWAGEAFF
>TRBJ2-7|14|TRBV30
CAWSPRTVSYEQYF
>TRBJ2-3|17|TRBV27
CASSPGTAEVPTDTQYF
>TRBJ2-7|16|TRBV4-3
CASSQEGEGGTYEQYF
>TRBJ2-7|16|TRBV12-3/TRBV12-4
CASSLRLAGFSYEQYF
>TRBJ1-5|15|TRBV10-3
CAISRSTGGDQPQHF
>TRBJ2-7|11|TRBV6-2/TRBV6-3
CASMSGYEQYF
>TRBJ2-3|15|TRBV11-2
CASSLGFAGSDTQYF
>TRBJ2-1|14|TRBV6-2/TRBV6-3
CASSYSSEYNEQFF
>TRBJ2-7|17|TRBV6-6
CASSYYPPGQASYEQYF
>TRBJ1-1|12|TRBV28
CASSPGQSEAFF
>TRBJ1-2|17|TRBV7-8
CASSLVTQPGPLYGYTF
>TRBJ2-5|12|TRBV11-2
CASSLEFETQYF
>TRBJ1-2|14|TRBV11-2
CASSLRQGTYGYTF
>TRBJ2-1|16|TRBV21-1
CASSSLLAGGPYEQFF
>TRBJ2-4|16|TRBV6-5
CASRPGQGIVKNIQYF
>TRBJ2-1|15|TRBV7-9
CASSLPGPSYNEQFF
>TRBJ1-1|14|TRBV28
CASRHHRAGTEAFF
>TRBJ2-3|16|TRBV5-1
CASRLAGESFTDTQYF
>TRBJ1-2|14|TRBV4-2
CASSHFTGDRGQSF
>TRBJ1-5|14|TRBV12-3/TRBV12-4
CASSLPGGDQPQHF
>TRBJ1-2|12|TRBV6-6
CASSTDIYGYTF
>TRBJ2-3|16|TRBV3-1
CASSQLTSGRGDTQYF
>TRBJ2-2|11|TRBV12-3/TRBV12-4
CASRFTGELFF
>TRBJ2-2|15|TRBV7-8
CASRVQGPRAGELFF
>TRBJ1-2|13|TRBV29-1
CSVEAAPSYGYTF
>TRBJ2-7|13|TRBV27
CASEGRGLYEQYF
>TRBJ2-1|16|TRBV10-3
CAISDPDRQSYNEQFF
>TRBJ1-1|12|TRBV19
CASTGPNTEAFF